Included here is one T cell receptor beta chain sequence, with context. A few counts support this clone. No antigen is known for it. The sample holds no much larger clone one base away, and base qualities are not on file. In Seattle, one collaborating source enrolled patients while the infection was active and tracked those patients longitudinally over the course of disease. Whole blood was collected in K2EDTA tubes by collaborating institutions according to the institutions' own protocols. For TCRbeta analysis, collaborator samples were shipped as frozen whole blood, as isolated PBMCs, or as DNA extracted from either sample type. The record originates from a study of blood T cell repertoires in COVID-19 (dated by TCRdb to 2018 to 2020). In terms of the full investigation: Collaborator samples came from the United States, Italy and Spain and covered acute and convalescent phases of COVID-19. Subjects who had been exposed to COVID-19, were actively infected with it, or had recovered from it provided the deeply sampled blood TCRbeta repertoires that made up the dataset. The repertoires were released in a freely available public database intended as a resource for research on the immune response to SARS-CoV-2. The samples were drawn from the first 160 participants of the ongoing ImmuneRACE study and from 1,254 subjects provided by 6 global collaborators. The material from the prospective study consisted of cDNA or gDNA derived from T cells, B-cell-depleted T cells, or PBMCs. A de-identified subject ID, COVID-19 status, age in years and sex were almost always included in the sample metadata. HLA class I and class II types, where available, came from metadata supplied by the sample provider rather than from assay-based typing.

Overall study results and their limits: Clinical and demographic metadata were provided uncurated, with the amount varying by source and participant.

TCRbeta CDR3 regions were amplified from genomic DNA by means of the immunoSEQ Assay, a bias-controlled multiplex PCR. Under the source paper's analysis protocol: The number of nucleated cells in each sample was estimated by amplification of reference gene primers within the assay. Sequence reads were collapsed and filtered to measure the absolute abundance of every unique TCRbeta CDR3 rearrangement. For each sample, productive Simpson clonality was calculated as the square root of Simpson's diversity index across productive rearrangements. This is the immuneACCESS table as TCRdb keeps it, with only in-frame sequences that have V and J called. A part of the clones is gone; compared with another copy, unresolved V genes explain less than half, and the rest is unexplained. D and trimming were read from the DNA, whereas the V and J calls and clone size are those reported in that table. Here the sample has roughly 52,000 clones; around 90% occur a single time. Of the sample, about 3.6% falls within the top ten clones.

CDR1 MDHEN and CDR2 SYDVKM are derived from the germline V gene. Cut back by 5 bases and 6 bases, the V and J ends lie 8 bases apart. The CDR3 contains 12 residues, cysteine and phenylalanine counted. Left in the record is the CDR3 DNA by itself, 36 bases read in frame from the first base. The sample taken for sequencing was peripheral blood. Recombination linked TRBV28 to TRBJ1-5, with no D gene named confidently. The TCR originated in a middle-aged man with COVID-19, enrolled during active disease. The bases read TGTGCCAGCAGTCCTCCTACTCAGCCCCAGCATTTT. Translated, this is CASSPPTQPQHF.